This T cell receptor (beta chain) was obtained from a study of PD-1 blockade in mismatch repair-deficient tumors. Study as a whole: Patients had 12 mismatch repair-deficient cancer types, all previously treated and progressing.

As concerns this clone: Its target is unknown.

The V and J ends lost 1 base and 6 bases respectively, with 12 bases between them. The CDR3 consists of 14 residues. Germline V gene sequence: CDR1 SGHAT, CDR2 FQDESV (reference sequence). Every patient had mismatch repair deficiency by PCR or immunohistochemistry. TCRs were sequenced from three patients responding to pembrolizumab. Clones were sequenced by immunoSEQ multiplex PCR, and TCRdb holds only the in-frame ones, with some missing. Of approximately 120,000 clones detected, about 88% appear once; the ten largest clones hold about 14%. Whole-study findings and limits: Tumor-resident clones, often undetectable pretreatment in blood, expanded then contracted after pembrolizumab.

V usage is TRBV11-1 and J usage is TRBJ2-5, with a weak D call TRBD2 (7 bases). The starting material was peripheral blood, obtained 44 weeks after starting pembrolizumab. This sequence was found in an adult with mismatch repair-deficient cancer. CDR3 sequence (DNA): TGTGCCAGCAGCTTAGTGACGGGGGGCCAGACCCAGTACTTC. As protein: CASSLVTGGQTQYF. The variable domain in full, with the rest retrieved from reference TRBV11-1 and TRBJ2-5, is EAEVAQSPRYKITEKSQAVAFWCDPISGHATLYWYRQILGQGPELLVQFQDESVVDDSQLPKDRFSAERLKGVDSTLKIQPAELGDSAMYLCASSLVTGGQTQYFGPGTRLLVL.